Detailed here is one TCR beta chain. Its antigen is unidentified. The ends were cut back, 0 bases at V and 10 bases at J, with 12 bases in the middle. Germline CDR1 LGHNA, CDR2 YSLEER. The CDR3 extends over 13 amino acids. This entry is derived from a study of cytomegalovirus exposure and HLA in healthy donors. Study at large: There were approximately 85 million unique TCRs (from HLA-typed donors) in an early data release.

Study outcomes and limitations: Productive rates of about 87% or about 30% were seen for most TCR beta V segments in an earlier analysis. Published work reported that the classifier diagnosed cytomegalovirus status with high specificity and sensitivity.

The primer mix had 60 Vbeta and 13 Jbeta primers. As handled by the study authors: Per a later analysis, the number of unique TCR beta chains was approximately 80 million, of which roughly 9.9 million were shared. TCRdb's table, derived via immunoSEQ multiplex PCR, lists solely in-frame clones and lacks some. V, J and clone size derive from that table, while D and trimming were established from the DNA sequence. Here the sample spans roughly 140,000 clones, just under 65% being singletons. The chain uses TRBV4-3 and TRBJ1-1, with D tentatively TRBD1 (5 bases). This TCR came from a woman aged 55-70 years in good health and CMV-seropositive. The sequenced material came from PBMCs. CDR3 protein: CASSQEGGRGAFF. DNA for the CDR3: TGCGCCAGCAGCCAAGAAGGTGGTAGGGGAGCTTTCTTT.